Listed below are T cell receptor beta chains from one sample, sequenced in a study of T cells expressing NK-cell markers. Reanalyzing the 5' RACE reads, TCRdb keeps one entry per CDR3 protein, without DNA. This sample's table has about 390,000 distinct CDR3 sequences. The sequencing input was blood T cells: a sorted CD56 or NKG2C T cell subset, CD4+ or CD8+ T cells, or bulk PBMC T cells (not recorded which). The receptors stem from a woman aged 45-60 years in good health. Each CDR3 is given with its conserved first and last residue.

>TRBV7-7|TRBJ2-1|15
CASSLDYSTYNEQFF
>TRBV10-3|TRBJ2-5|15
CAISESGSGKETQYF
>TRBV9|TRBJ2-1|14
CASSLRGQGNEQFF
>TRBV6-5|TRBJ2-1|13
CASGTGAHNEQFF
>TRBV29-1|TRBJ2-6|16
CSTRTGSPSGANVLTF
>TRBV14|TRBJ2-1|17
CASSPGGLSNSYNEQFF
>TRBV29-1|TRBJ2-7|18
CSVEAPSGQGLMAYEQYF
>TRBV2|TRBJ1-2|13
CASSAGQYYGYTF
>TRBV15|TRBJ1-2|13
CATSRDLDRGYTF
>TRBV20-1|TRBJ2-5|15
CSARDWRGQGETQYF
>TRBV20-1|TRBJ2-3|13
CSAPDSGPDTQYF
>TRBV7-8|TRBJ1-5|11
CASSLGGGQHF
>TRBV11-2|TRBJ2-1|15
CASSSLPRGYNEQFF
>TRBV9|TRBJ2-1|15
CASSTTGEKTNEQFF
>TRBV5-1|TRBJ1-1|14
CASSGTILNTEAFF
>TRBV11-2|TRBJ2-2|18
CASSFPVSGDPNTGELFF
>TRBV2|TRBJ2-3|16
CATTPGPTGSGDTQYF
>TRBV6-1|TRBJ2-1|12
CASPGFTNEQFF
>TRBV2|TRBJ2-7|13
CASTHTTSGEQYF
>TRBV15|TRBJ1-4|16
CATSGVAGRANEKLFF
>TRBV20-1|TRBJ2-3|15
CSATGDSSRSDTQYF
>TRBV5-1|TRBJ2-1|13
CASSSGSYNEQFF
>TRBV5-1|TRBJ2-5|13
CASSFLGRETQYF
>TRBV11-2|TRBJ2-1|14
CASSLKAGGTEQFF
>TRBV2|TRBJ2-1|13
CASSARMGNEQFF
>TRBV3-1|TRBJ2-5|13
CASSVSRGETQYF
>TRBV6-5|TRBJ1-1|16
CASNSGTGFGGTEAFF
>TRBV7-9|TRBJ1-5|15
CASSLGDGNNQPQHF
>TRBV27|TRBJ2-1|13
CASRGVLADEQFF
>TRBV19|TRBJ2-5|14
CASSIAPRLETQYF
>TRBV4-1|TRBJ2-2|18
CASSQRLAGGPGTGELFF
>TRBV5-5|TRBJ2-5|14
CASSLDGFTKTQYF
>TRBV30|TRBJ2-3|14
CAWSRSLSTDTQYF
>TRBV29-1|TRBJ2-1|13
CSVEVGLDGGQFF
>TRBV4-2|TRBJ2-1|16
CASSQDRTSGSSEQFF
>TRBV12-3/TRBV12-4|TRBJ1-1|14
CASQPVGVNTEAFF
>TRBV7-8|TRBJ2-5|20
CASSLVSGRAGGPDSGTQYF
>TRBV2|TRBJ2-1|13
CASSGPRRLEQFF
>TRBV20-1|TRBJ2-5|15
CSARSNRGYQETQYF
>TRBV27|TRBJ1-1|16
CASSLDHWGGNTEAFF
>TRBV6-6|TRBJ2-5|12
CASSYRWETQYF
>TRBV5-1|TRBJ2-7|13
CASSPTSRVEQYF
>TRBV20-1|TRBJ2-5|14
CSAVGVGRQETQYF
>TRBV5-5|TRBJ2-1|17
CASSPESLAASYNEQFF
>TRBV20-1|TRBJ1-4|12
CSATGQGGKLFF
>TRBV21-1|TRBJ2-7|14
CASSGGQGFCEQYF
>TRBV4-1|TRBJ1-6|15
CASSQLGQTNSPLHF
>TRBV20-1|TRBJ1-2|13
CSASPGQSDGYTF
>TRBV20-1|TRBJ2-7|12
CSARLVDYEQYF
>TRBV29-1|TRBJ2-2|14
CSVEDPGVAGELFF
>TRBV7-9|TRBJ2-7|14
CASSFSPDSNEQYF
>TRBV20-1|TRBJ2-2|13
CRGRDHHTGELFF
>TRBV12-3/TRBV12-4|TRBJ2-1|16
CASSSPVTSLRNEQFF
>TRBV5-5|TRBJ2-1|14
CASTSGGGYNEQFF
>TRBV5-1|TRBJ1-2|17
CASSLAPGTGANYGYTF
>TRBV12-3/TRBV12-4|TRBJ2-2|17
CASSPRGWGRYTGELFF
>TRBV3-1|TRBJ2-2|14
CASSSRGLSGELFF
>TRBV27|TRBJ1-6|13
CASGGQGYSPLHF
>TRBV2|TRBJ2-5|14
CASSGPGGLETQYF
>TRBV15|TRBJ2-7|12
CATSRGGYEQYF